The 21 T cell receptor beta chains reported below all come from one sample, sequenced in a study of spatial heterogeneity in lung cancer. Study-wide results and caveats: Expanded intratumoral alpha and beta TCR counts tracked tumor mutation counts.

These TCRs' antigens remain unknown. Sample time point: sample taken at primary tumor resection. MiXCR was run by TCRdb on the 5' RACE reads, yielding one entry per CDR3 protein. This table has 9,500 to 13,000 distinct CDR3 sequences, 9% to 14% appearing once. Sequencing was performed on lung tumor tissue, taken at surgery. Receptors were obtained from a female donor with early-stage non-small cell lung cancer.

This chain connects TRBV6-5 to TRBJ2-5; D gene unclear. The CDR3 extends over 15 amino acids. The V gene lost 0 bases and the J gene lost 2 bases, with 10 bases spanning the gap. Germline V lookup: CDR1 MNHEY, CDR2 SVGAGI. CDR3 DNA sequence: TGTGCCAGCAGTTACTCGGGTCAGCAACAAGAGACCCAGTACTTC. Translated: CASSYSGQQQETQYF.

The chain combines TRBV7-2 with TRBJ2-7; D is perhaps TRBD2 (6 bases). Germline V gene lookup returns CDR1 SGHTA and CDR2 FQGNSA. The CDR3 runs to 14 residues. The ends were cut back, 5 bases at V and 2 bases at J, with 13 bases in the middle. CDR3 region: CASSRSGLPYEQYF. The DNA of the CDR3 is TGTGCCAGCAGCCGATCGGGACTCCCCTACGAGCAGTACTTC.

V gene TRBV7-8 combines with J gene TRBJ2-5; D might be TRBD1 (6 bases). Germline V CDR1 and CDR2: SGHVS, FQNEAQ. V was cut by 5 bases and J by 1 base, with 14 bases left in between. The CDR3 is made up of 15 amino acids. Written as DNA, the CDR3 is TGTGCCAGCAGCGGACAGAGTTTGGGCCAAGAGACCCAGTACTTC. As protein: CASSGQSLGQETQYF.

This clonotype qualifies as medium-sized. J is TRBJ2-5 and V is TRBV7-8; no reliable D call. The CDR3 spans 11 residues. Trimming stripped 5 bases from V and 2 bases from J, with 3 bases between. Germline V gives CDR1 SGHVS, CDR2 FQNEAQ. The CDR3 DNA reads TGTGCCAGCAGCCCTCAAGAGACCCAGTACTTC. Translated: CASSPQETQYF.

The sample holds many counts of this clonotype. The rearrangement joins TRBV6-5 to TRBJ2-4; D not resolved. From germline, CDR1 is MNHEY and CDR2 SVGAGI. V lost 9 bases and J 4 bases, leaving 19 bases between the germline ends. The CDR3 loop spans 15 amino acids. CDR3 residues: CARPRIRLAKNIQYF. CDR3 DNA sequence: TGTGCCAGACCTAGAATACGGCTCGCTAAAAACATTCAGTACTTC.

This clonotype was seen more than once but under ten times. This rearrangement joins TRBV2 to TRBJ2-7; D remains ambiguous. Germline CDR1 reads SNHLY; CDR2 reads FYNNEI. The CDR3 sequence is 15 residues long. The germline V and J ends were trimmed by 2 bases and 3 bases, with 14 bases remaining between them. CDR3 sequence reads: CASSETVVNIYEQYF. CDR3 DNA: TGTGCCAGCAGTGAAACCGTCGTGAACATCTACGAGCAGTACTTC.

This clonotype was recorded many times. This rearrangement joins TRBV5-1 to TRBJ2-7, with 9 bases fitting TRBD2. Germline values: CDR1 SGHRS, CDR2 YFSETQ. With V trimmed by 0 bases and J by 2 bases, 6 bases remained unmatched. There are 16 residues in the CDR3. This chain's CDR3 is CASSLGGSSGTYEQYF. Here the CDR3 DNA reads TGCGCCAGCAGCTTGGGAGGCTCTAGCGGGACCTACGAGCAGTACTTC.

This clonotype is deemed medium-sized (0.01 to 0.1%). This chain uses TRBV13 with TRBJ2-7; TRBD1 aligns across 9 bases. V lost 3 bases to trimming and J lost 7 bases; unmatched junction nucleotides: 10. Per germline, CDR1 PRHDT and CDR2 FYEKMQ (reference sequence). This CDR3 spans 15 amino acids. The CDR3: CASSFRVQGAREQYF. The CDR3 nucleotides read TGTGCCAGCAGCTTCCGGGTACAGGGGGCGCGGGAGCAGTACTTC.

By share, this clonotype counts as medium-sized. The CDR3 region has the DNA TGCAGTGCTGGGAGGACAGGGTCAGATACGCAGTATTTT. Residues: CSAGRTGSDTQYF. The J gene is TRBJ2-3, the V gene TRBV20-1; 8 bases are shared with TRBD1. CDR1 and CDR2 (germline): DFQATT, SNEGSKA (reference sequence). CDR3 length: 13 amino acids. V was clipped by 5 bases and J by 4 bases; unmatched bases: 5.

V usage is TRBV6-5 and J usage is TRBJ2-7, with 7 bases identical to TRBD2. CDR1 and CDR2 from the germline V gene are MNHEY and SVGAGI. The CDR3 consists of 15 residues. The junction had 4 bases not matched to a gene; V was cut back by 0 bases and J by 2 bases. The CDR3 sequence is CASSYSTGGAYEQYF. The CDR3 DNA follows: TGTGCCAGCAGTTACTCGACGGGGGGAGCCTACGAGCAGTACTTC.

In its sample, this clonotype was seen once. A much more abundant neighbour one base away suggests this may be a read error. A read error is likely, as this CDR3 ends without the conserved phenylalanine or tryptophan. CDR3 amino acids: CSATLPSGKTQYL. The CDR3 nucleotides are TGCAGTGCCACCCTGCCATCAGGAAAGACCCAGTACTTG. V and J are TRBV20-1 and TRBJ2-5; D not certain. Trimming left V 6 bases short and J 6 bases short, with 17 bases between. The CDR3 sequence is 13 residues long. Per the germline V gene, CDR1 is DFQATT and CDR2 is SNEGSKA (reference sequence).

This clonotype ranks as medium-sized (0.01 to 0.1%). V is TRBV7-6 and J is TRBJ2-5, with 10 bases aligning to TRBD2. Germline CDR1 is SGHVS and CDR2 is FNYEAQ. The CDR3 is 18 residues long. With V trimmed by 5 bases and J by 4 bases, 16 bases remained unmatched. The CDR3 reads CASSLNPGLASNGETQYF. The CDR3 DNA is TGTGCCAGCAGCCTAAATCCGGGACTAGCGTCTAATGGAGAGACCCAGTACTTC.

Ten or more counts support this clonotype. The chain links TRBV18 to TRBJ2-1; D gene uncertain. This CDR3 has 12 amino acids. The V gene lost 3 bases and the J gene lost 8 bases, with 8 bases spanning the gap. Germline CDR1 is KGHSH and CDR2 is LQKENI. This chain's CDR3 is CASSPTFHEQFF. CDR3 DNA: TGTGCCAGCTCACCGACGTTCCATGAGCAGTTCTTC.

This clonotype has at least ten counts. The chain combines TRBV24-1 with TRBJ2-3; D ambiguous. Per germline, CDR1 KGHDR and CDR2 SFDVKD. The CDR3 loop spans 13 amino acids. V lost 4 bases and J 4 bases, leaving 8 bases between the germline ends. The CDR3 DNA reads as TGTGCCACCAGTGACAGACGGTCAGATACGCAGTATTTT. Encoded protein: CATSDRRSDTQYF.

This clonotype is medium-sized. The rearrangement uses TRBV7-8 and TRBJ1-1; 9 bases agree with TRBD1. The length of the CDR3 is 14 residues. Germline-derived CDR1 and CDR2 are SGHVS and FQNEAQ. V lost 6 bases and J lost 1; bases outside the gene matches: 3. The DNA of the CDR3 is TGTGCCAGCAGAAAACAGGGGGCGAACACTGAAGCTTTCTTT. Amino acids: CASRKQGANTEAFF.

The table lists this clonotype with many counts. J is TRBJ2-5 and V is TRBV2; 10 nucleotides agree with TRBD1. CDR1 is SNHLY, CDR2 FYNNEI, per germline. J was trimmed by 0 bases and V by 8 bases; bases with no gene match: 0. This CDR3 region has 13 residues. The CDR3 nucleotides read TGTGCCAGCGGACAGGGGGACCAAGAGACCCAGTACTTC. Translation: CASGQGDQETQYF.

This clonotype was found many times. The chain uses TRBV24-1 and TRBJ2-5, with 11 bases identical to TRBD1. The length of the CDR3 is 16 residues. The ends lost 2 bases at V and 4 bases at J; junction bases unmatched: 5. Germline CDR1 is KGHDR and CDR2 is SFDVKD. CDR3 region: CATSDSGQGAGETQYF. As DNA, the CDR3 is TGTGCCACCAGTGATTCCGGACAGGGGGCCGGAGAGACCCAGTACTTC.

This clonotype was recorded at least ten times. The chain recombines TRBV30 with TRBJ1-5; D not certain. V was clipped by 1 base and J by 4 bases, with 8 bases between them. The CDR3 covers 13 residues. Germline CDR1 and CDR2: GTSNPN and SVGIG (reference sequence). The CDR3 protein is CAWSGNGNQPQHF. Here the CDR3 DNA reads TGTGCCTGGAGTGGGAACGGAAATCAGCCCCAGCATTTT.

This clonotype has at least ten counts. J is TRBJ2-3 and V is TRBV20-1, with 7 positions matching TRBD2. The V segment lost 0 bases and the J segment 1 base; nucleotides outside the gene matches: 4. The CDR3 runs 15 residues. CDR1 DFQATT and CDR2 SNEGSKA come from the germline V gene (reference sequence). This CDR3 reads CSARDRLAGTDTQYF. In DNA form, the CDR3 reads TGCAGTGCTAGAGATCGTCTAGCGGGCACAGATACGCAGTATTTT.

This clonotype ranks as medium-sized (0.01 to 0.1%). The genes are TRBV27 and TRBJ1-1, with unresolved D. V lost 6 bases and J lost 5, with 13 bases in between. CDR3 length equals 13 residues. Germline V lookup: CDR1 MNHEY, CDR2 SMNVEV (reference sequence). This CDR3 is CASSPTLRTEAFF. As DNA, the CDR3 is TGTGCCAGCAGCCCCACTCTGAGGACTGAAGCTTTCTTT.

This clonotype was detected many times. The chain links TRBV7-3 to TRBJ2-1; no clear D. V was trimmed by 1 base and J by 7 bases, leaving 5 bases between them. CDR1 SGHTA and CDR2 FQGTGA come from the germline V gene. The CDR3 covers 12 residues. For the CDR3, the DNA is TGTGCCAGCAGCTTAAACGGTAATGAGCAGTTCTTC. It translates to CASSLNGNEQFF.